The 8 T cell receptor beta chains in this list originate from one sample, sequenced in a study of blood T cell repertoires in COVID-19. Using immunoSEQ multiplex PCR, the repertoire was profiled, and TCRdb retains in-frame clones only, with some absent. The sample lists some 300,000 clones, 80% to 90% occurring once. What was sequenced was peripheral blood. These receptor sequences come from a woman aged 45-65 years with COVID-19, enrolled during active disease.

The chain couples TRBV5-8 to TRBJ1-1; no reliable D call. Germline values: CDR1 SGHTS, CDR2 YDEGEE. CDR3 size: 13 residues. Trimming took off 0 bases at V and 3 bases at J, with 6 bases between the two ends. The CDR3 DNA is TGTGCCAGCAGCTTGGAGCGGGACACTGAAGCTTTCTTT. Translated, it gives CASSLERDTEAFF.

V is TRBV19 and J is TRBJ2-7, with TRBD2 matching 14 bases. The CDR3 extends over 16 amino acids. Germline V CDR1 and CDR2: LNHDA, SQIVND (reference sequence). With 5 bases clipped from V and 3 bases from J, the junction kept 6 bases outside the gene matches. This chain's CDR3 is CASSLGLAGVSYEQYF. The CDR3 region has the DNA TGTGCCAGTAGTCTGGGACTAGCGGGAGTGAGCTACGAGCAGTACTTC.

The V call is TRBV27, the J call TRBJ2-7; 7 bases agree with TRBD2. V gave up 7 bases and J gave up 7 bases; unmatched junction bases: 10. The CDR3 extends over 13 amino acids. From germline, CDR1 is MNHEY and CDR2 SMNVEV (reference sequence). The CDR3 here is CASKRAGAGEQYF. The CDR3 bases are TGTGCCAGCAAACGGGCGGGAGCCGGTGAGCAGTACTTC.

J is TRBJ1-5 and V is TRBV30; 10 nucleotides agree with TRBD1. The CDR3 is made up of 14 amino acids. The ends lost 2 bases at V and 4 bases at J; junction bases unmatched: 2. CDR1 GTSNPN and CDR2 SVGIG come from the germline V gene (reference sequence). The CDR3 spells CAWSKDRGNQPQHF. CDR3 in DNA: TGTGCCTGGAGTAAGGACAGGGGGAATCAGCCCCAGCATTTT.

In DNA form, the CDR3 reads TGTGCCAGCAGTGATAAGGGGGTCGGCTACACCTTC. Its protein is CASSDKGVGYTF. V usage is TRBV6-1 and J usage is TRBJ1-2, with D perhaps matching TRBD1 (6 bases). Per the germline V gene, CDR1 is MNHNS and CDR2 is SASEGT. V lost 3 bases, J lost 8 bases, and 10 bases lay in between. The CDR3 sequence is 12 residues long.

This chain connects TRBV7-3 to TRBJ2-3; a weak D match, TRBD2 (6 bases). The V gene lost 1 base and the J gene lost 0 bases, with 8 bases spanning the gap. CDR1 is SGHTA, CDR2 FQGTGA, per germline. CDR3 length equals 15 residues. The CDR3 DNA is TGTGCCAGCAGCTTAATGCGGGGCAGCACAGATACGCAGTATTTT. Translation gives CASSLMRGSTDTQYF.

This chain connects TRBV19 to TRBJ1-5, with a weak D call TRBD1 (5 bases). Germline CDR1 and CDR2: LNHDA and SQIVND (reference sequence). Trimming stripped 7 bases from V and 0 bases from J, with 10 bases between. The CDR3 spans 14 residues. The CDR3 DNA sequence: TGTGCCAGTATGGGGCCCGATAGCAATCAGCCCCAGCATTTT. Residues: CASMGPDSNQPQHF. The full variable domain, completed using reference TRBV19 and TRBJ1-5, is DGGITQSPKYLFRKEGQNVTLSCEQNLNHDAMYWYRQDPGQGLRLIYYSQIVNDFQKGDIAEGYSVSREKKESFPLTVTSAQKNPTAFYLCASMGPDSNQPQHFGDGTRLSIL.

The chain is built from TRBV7-9 and TRBJ2-2; 8 bases agree with TRBD2. The CDR3 loop spans 17 amino acids. V shed 3 bases, J shed 4 bases, and the junction held 10 bases outside the gene matches. Germline loops: CDR1 SEHNR, CDR2 FQNEAQ (reference sequence). The CDR3 sequence: CASSFGSGTRSTGELFF. For the CDR3, the DNA is TGTGCCAGCAGCTTCGGTAGCGGGACCAGGTCCACCGGGGAGCTGTTTTTT.